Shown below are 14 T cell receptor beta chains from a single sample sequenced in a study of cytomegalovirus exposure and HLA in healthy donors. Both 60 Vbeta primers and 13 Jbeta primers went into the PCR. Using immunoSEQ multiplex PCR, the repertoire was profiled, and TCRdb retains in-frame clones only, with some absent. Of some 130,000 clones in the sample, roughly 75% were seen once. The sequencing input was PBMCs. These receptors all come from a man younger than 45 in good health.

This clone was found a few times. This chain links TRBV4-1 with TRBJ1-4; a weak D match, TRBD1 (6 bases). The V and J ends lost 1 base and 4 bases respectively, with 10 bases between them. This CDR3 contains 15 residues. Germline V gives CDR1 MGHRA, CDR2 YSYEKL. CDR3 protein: CASSQVDRDNEKLFF. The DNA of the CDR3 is TGCGCCAGCAGCCAAGTGGACAGAGATAATGAAAAACTGTTTTTT.

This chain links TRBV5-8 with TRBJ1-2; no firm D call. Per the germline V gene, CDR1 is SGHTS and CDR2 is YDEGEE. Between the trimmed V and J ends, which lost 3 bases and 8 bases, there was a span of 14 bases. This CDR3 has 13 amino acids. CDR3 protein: CASSSYPSEGYTF. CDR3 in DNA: TGTGCCAGCAGCTCGTACCCAAGTGAGGGCTACACCTTC. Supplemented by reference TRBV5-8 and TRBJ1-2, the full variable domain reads EAGVTQSPTHLIKTRGQQATLRCSPISGHTSVYWYQQALGLGLQFLLWYDEGEERNRGNFPPRFSGRQFPNYSSELNVNALELEDSALYLCASSSYPSEGYTFGSGTRLTVV.

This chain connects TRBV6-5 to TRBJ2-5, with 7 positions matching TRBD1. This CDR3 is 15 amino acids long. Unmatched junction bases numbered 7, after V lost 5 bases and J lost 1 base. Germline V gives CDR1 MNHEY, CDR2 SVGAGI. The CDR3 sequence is CASSNRGDSQETQYF. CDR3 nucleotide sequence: TGTGCCAGCAGTAACAGGGGAGATTCCCAAGAGACCCAGTACTTC.

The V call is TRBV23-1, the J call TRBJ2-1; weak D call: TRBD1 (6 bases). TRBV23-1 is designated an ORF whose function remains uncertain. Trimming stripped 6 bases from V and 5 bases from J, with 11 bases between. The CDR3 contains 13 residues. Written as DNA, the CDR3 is TGCGCCAGCAGGCGGACAGCGGACAATGAGCAGTTCTTC. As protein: CASRRTADNEQFF.

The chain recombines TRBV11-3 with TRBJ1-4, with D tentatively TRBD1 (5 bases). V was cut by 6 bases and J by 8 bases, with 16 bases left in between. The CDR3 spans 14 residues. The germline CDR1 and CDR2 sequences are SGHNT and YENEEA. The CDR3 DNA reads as TGTGCCAGCAGTCCGGACACGTCAGGAGAAAAACTGTTTTTT. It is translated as CASSPDTSGEKLFF. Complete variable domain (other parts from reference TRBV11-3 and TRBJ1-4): EAGVVQSPRYKIIEKKQPVAFWCNPISGHNTLYWYLQNLGQGPELLIRYENEEAVDDSQLPKDRFSAERLKGVDSTLKIQPAELGDSAVYLCASSPDTSGEKLFFGSGTQLSVL.

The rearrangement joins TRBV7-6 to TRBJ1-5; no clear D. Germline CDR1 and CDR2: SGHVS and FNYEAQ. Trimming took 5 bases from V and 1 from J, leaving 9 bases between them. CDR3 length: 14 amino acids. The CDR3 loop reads CASSLGASNQPQHF. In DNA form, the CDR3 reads TGTGCCAGCAGCCTAGGAGCCAGCAATCAGCCCCAGCATTTT.

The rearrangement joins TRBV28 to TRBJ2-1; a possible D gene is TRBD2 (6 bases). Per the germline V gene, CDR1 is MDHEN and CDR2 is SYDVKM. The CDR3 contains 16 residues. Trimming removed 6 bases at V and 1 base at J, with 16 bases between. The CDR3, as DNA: TGTGCCAGCAGCCGAGCCGCGGGAAGGTCCTACAATGAGCAGTTCTTC. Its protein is CASSRAAGRSYNEQFF. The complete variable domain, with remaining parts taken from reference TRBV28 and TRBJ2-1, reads DVKVTQSSRYLVKRTGEKVFLECVQDMDHENMFWYRQDPGLGLRLIYFSYDVKMKEKGDIPEGYSVSREKKERFSLILESASTNQTSMYLCASSRAAGRSYNEQFFGPGTRLTVL.

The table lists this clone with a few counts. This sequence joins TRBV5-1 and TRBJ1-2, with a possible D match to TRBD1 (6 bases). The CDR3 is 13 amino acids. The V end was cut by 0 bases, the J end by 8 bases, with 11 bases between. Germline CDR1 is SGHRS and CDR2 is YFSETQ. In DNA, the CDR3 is TGCGCCAGCAGCTTGGAACAGGGAGAGGGCTACACCTTC. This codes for CASSLEQGEGYTF.

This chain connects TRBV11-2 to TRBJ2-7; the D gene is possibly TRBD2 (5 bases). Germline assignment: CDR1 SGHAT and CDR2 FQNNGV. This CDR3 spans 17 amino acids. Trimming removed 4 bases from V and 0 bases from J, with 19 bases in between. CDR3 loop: CASSSTRAKRHSYEQYF. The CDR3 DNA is TGTGCCAGCAGCTCCACTCGCGCCAAGCGGCACTCCTACGAGCAGTACTTC.

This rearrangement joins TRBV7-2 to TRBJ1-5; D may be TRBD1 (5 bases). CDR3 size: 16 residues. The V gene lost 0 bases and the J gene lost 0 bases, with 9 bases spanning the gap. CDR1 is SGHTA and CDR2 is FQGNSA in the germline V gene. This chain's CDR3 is CASSLAGVLSNQPQHF. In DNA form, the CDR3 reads TGTGCCAGCAGCTTAGCAGGGGTCCTTAGCAATCAGCCCCAGCATTTT.

DNA for the CDR3: TGTGCCAGCAGCTTAAACCCTGGCGGGAGGGGGGATACGCAGTATTTT. Translating gives CASSLNPGGRGDTQYF. The V call is TRBV7-2, the J call TRBJ2-3, with TRBD2 identical over 9 bases. The V and J ends lost 2 bases and 6 bases, in that order; junction bases with no gene match: 9. This CDR3 comprises 16 residues. Germline-derived CDR1 and CDR2 are SGHTA and FQGNSA.

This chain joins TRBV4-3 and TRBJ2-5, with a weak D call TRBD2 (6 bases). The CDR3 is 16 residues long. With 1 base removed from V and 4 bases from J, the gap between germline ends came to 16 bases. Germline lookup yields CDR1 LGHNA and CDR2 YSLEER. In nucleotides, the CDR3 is TGCGCCAGCAGCCAAGGTTTGCGTGCTAGCGCAGAGACCCAGTACTTC. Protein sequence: CASSQGLRASAETQYF.

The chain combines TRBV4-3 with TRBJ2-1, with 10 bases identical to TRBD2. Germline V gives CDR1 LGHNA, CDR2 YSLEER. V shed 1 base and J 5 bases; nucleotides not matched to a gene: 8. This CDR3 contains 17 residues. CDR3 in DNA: TGCGCCAGCAGCCAAGGACAAGCGGGAGGGGGAAACAATGAGCAGTTCTTC. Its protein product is CASSQGQAGGGNNEQFF.

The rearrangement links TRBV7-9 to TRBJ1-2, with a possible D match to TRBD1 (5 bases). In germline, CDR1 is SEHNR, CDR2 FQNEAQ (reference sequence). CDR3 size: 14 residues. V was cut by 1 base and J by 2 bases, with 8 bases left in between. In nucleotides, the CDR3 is TGTGCCAGCAGCTTAGTTCAGGGAAACTATGGCTACACCTTC. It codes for CASSLVQGNYGYTF. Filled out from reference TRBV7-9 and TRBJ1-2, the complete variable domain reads DTGVSQNPRHKITKRGQNVTFRCDPISEHNRLYWYRQTLGQGPEFLTYFQNEAQLEKSRLLSDRFSAERPKGSFSTLEIQRTEQGDSAMYLCASSLVQGNYGYTFGSGTRLTVV.